This record concerns one T cell receptor beta chain sequence. Its recognized antigen is unknown. The record has no base qualities; no much larger clone is one base away. At the DNA level, this CDR3 is encoded by other sequences in the same sample as well. Clipping removes 0 bases from V and 3 bases from J, with 0 as the unmatched junction base count. The germline V gene specifies SGDLS as CDR1 and YYNGEE as CDR2. The CDR3 covers 15 residues, taking in both the cysteine and the phenylalanine. Only the CDR3 DNA stays, 45 bases, in frame from base 1. These data originate in a study of cytomegalovirus exposure and HLA in healthy donors (dated by TCRdb to 2017 to 2019). Study-level background: In an earlier analysis of fewer than 750 of the donors, around 290 Gb of sequence data and approximately 100 million unique TCR beta sequences from 150 million to 200 million T cells were reported. Every discovery cohort repertoire had been produced on one sequencing platform. Rather than using new phenotypic data, the later analysis identified candidate immune exposures from TCR beta sequences and from how often those sequences occurred across donors. Besides the first cohort of 666 subjects, a separate validation cohort made up of around 120 different subjects was used. An early release covering about 600 HLA-typed donors comprised roughly 300 gigabases of sequencing data and approximately 80 million unique TCR sequences. Of the 350 to 400 genotyped donors, over 70% fell in the genetic ancestry cluster associated with self-reported Caucasian donors. Because of strong linkage in the cohort, four or five DR-DQ haplotypes were treated as single units for association and clustering. The aim of the study was to test whether cataloging public T cell receptors could identify signatures of past pathogen exposure. An earlier analysis of 587 of the donors applied high-throughput TCR beta sequencing to assess whether each TCR beta V gene segment acted as functional or pseudogenic. The study profiled the T cell repertoires of hundreds of subjects by immunosequencing and related them to cytomegalovirus serostatus. Donor age, sex, ethnicity and CMV serostatus were collected together with the repertoire data. Genome-wide SNP genotypes for about 65% of the 666 donors were used in a later genetic analysis, which treated that subset as a discovery cohort. Among 398 genotyped donors of the cohort, an average of roughly 240,000 unique TCR beta nucleotide sequences were sequenced per donor, around 20% of them non-productive. Typing coverage varied by locus: roughly 629-640 donors for A, B, C, DRB1 and DQB1; roughly 510 for DQA1; more than 600 for DPA1; around 450 for DPB1. A later analysis re-analyzed previously published TCR beta repertoires from 666 donors and added high-resolution HLA genotyping to study TCR occurrence patterns. To predict cytomegalovirus infection status, the study brought together high-throughput TCR immunosequencing, statistical association of individual TCRs with disease status, and machine learning. HLA typing covered class I and class II loci at four-digit resolution. Beyond this particular receptor, the publication reports: In the study, 150 to 200 TCR beta chains were listed as associated with cytomegalovirus. The authors suggested that the approach could potentially be extended to other disease states and immunological phenotypes. At a false discovery rate of 0.05, a later analysis linked about 17,000 TCR beta sequences to specific HLA alleles. Assigning TCR associations to individual alleles was difficult when HLA alleles, especially DR and DQ, strongly co-occurred. Most TCR sequences were seen in very few donors, while some public TCRs were found in many individuals. In vitro tests confirmed that three of the cytomegalovirus-associated TCR beta chains recognize cytomegalovirus antigens. Roughly 17 rarely observed V segments, including chromosome 9 orphons, were excluded from the earlier analysis of approximately 500 of the donors because counts were too low. In a later genetic analysis, a missense DCLRE1C variant was associated with V-gene and J-gene trimming of TCR beta chains, and the association was replicated in an independent cohort. In a later analysis, TCR association rates were found to vary across HLA loci, with the most associated TCRs seen for DRB1 alleles and the fewest for HLA-C alleles. CMV serostatus was the only immune exposure information available for the cohort. In an earlier analysis of approximately 600 of the donors, most TCR beta V segments were observed in productive rearrangements about 90% or about 30% of the time, broadly matching IMGT annotations. Correlated functional status among segregating V segments might reflect linkage disequilibrium, but an unknown experimental factor could not be ruled out. The classifier was reported to diagnose cytomegalovirus status with high specificity and sensitivity in both the original and validation cohorts. In a later analysis, HLA-associated TCR beta chains showed more clonal expansion and lower generation probabilities than non-associated chains that were equally common. A later analysis reported that several top co-occurrence clusters appeared linked to parvovirus B19, influenza, CMV and Epstein-Barr virus. Because some donors lacked HLA typing at each locus, the association tests relied only on the typed subset. A further reported finding was that TCR beta sequences accurately predicted the HLA-A and HLA-B alleles for most subjects in the first cohort. Compared with the roughly 700-donor mean, donors in an Asian-associated ancestry cluster had fewer N-insertions in productive TCRs, according to a later genetic analysis. Roughly uniform sequencing depth across donors was assumed in presence/absence analyses, although this assumption may not hold. This cohort had only TCR beta chains sequenced, and the lack of alpha or paired-chain data limited which features could be detected. A cluster of highly shared sequence variants was judged likely to represent a technical artifact of the sequencing pipeline. In a later analysis, most CMV-associated TCR beta chains were found to appear HLA-restricted, with HLA associations seemingly driven largely by CMV exposure. The 87-base-pair reads could not distinguish some IMGT-functional V segments, including TRBV6-2 and TRBV6-3, so those segments were excluded.

The library was made by the immunoSEQ multiplex PCR assay. A mixture of 60 forward primers for TCR Vbeta segments and 13 reverse primers for TCR Jbeta segments was used in the multiplex PCR. Amplification of the CDR3 region of rearranged TCR beta genes was performed with a multiplex PCR assay on genomic DNA. Amplified TCR beta libraries were sequenced as 87-base-pair reads on the Illumina HiSeq System. The authors processed their data as follows. In a later analysis, tens of millions of unique TCR beta chains were counted across the roughly 610 repertoires, and roughly 9.9 million of these chains were shared by at least two donors. A nearest-neighbor algorithm error-corrected the raw reads and collapsed the reads into unique sequences, merging closely related sequences to remove PCR and sequencing errors. V, D and J gene segments were assigned by aligning CDR3 sequences to IMGT reference sequences. For a sequence to be retained, at least a six-nucleotide match to both a V gene segment and a J gene segment was required. Rearrangements were called productive when the CDR3 lacked stop codons and stayed in frame with V and J; all others were non-productive. CDR3 was defined according to IMGT convention as the region running from the second conserved V-encoded cysteine to the conserved J-encoded phenylalanine. In an earlier analysis of 550 to 650 of the donors, sequences lacking an unambiguous match to a single V gene segment were excluded. In an earlier analysis of around 600 of the donors, V segments were called functional above 56.7% productive rearrangements and were called segregating when the between-donor standard deviation exceeded 5%. A statistical classification framework was built for diagnosing cytomegalovirus status from the catalog of TCR beta chain sequences. A later analysis assigned V and J genes by comparing TCR nucleotide sequences with IMGT/GENE-DB human TR gene sequences. In a later analysis, CDR3 sequences and most-parsimonious VDJ recombination scenarios were assigned using the TCRdist pipeline. In a later analysis, every TCR beta chain was defined by the combination of its CDR3 amino acid sequence and its V-gene family, and reads without a unique V-gene family were dropped. In a later analysis, 500 to 700 highly shared, low-generation-probability nucleotide sequences were removed to address suspected cross-contamination and a sequencing artifact. In a later analysis, a clonal expansion index for each public chain was calculated from normalized within-repertoire ranks of inferred template counts. Generation probabilities in a later analysis came from a VDJ recombination model fitted to out-of-frame rearrangements, and those results were checked against IGoR. In a later analysis, hypergeometric tests were used to score TCR-TCR, TCR-HLA and TCR-CMV co-occurrence, with a repertoire-size bias correction applied to TCR pairs. False discovery rates were estimated in a later analysis by permuting HLA or CMV assignments 20 times. In a later analysis, co-occurring TCRs were grouped with DBSCAN, and TCRdist sequence similarity was added when clustering was performed within HLA-allele-positive subsets. Repertoires with fewer than 30,000 or more than 120,000 public chains, plus five repertoires with anomalous nucleotide sharing, were excluded from co-occurrence clustering. Not all clones reach the TCRdb copy of this immuneACCESS table, which keeps in-frame sequences only. Checked studies attribute under half of the gap to unresolved V genes and leave the rest unexplained. The V and J calls and clone size come from that table; D and trimming were worked out from the DNA. This sample gives about 250,000 clones in total; under 80% of them show up just once. The ten largest make up 2% to 2.5% of the sample.

In total, about 650 healthy bone marrow donors made up the cohort. At the time of sampling, all cohort members were nominally healthy, though unrecorded immune exposures were likely present. The donor tested CMV seronegative and was one of the 352 seronegative cohort members. A peripheral blood sample was provided by each donor, and peripheral blood mononuclear cells were used for TCR beta sequencing. The Qiagen DNeasy Blood Extraction Kit was used to extract genomic DNA from the blood cell samples. Sequences were obtained from PBMCs. The chain employs TRBV9 and TRBJ2-1, and TRBD2 aligns with 10 junction nucleotides. The origin of this receptor is a female donor in good health and CMV-seronegative. At the DNA level, the sequence is TGTGCCAGCAGCGTAGCTAGCGGGGGCTACAATGAGCAGTTCTTC. It is translated as CASSVASGGYNEQFF.